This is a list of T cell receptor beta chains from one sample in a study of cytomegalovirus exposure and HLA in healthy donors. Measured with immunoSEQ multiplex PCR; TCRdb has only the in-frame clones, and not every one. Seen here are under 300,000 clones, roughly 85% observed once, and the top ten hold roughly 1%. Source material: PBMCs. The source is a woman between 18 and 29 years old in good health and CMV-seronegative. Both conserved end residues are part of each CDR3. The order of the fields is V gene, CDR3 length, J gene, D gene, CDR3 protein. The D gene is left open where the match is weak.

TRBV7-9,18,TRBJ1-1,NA,CASSLRGGGPDLNTEAFF
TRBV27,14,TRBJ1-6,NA,CASSFRGVSSPLHF
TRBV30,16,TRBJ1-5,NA,CAWSAGLGPIRGDQHF
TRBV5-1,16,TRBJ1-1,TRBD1,CASSLRLGQGNTEAFF
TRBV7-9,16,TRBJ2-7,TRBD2,CASSLALPGLAGQKYF
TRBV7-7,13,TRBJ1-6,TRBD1,CASSSGQGSPLHF
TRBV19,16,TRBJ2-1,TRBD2,CASSIGTSGSYNEQFF
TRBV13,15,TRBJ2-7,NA,CASSSEGGYSYEQYF
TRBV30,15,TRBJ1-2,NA,CAWSVPARANYGYTF
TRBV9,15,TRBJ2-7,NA,CASSVLSRLGTEQYF
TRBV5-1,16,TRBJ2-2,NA,CASSWMYDRNTGELFF
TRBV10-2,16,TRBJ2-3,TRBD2,CASSGRAGTGTDTQYF
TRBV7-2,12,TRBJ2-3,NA,CASSRYTDTQYF
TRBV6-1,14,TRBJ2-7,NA,CASSELDRSSEQYF
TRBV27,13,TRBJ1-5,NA,CASSFRGNQPQHF
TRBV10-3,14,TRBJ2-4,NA,CATGQSQGSNIQYF
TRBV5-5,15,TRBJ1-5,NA,CASSSRVGSNQPQHF
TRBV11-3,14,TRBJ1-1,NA,CASSLAGVNTEAFF
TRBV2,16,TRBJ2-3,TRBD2,CASSEGASGRADTQYF
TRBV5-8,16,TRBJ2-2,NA,CASSSWTVMDTGELFF
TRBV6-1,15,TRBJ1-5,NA,CASSGSRGGEQPQHF
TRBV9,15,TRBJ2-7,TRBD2,CASSVTSGRSYEQYF
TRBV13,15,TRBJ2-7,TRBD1,CASRQRDRGVYEQYF
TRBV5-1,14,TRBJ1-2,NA,CASSLNRATYGYTF
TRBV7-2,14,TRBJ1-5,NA,CASSPNLGRQPQHF
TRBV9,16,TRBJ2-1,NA,CASSVTRQVPYNEQFF
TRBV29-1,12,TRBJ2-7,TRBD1,CSVGQGAHEQYF
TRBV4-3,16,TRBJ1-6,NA,CASSQRGTGDNSPLHF
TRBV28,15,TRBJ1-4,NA,CASSSPSGGTEKLFF
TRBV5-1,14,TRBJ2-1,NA,CASAPGISYNEQFF
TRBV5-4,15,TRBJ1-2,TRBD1,CASSLAGAGGHGYTF
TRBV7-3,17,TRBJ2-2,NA,CASSLTTLGRGTGELFF
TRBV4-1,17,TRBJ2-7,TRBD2,CASSQVPAGGLGREQYF
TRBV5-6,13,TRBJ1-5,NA,CASSNLGGQPQHF
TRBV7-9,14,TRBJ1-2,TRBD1,CASSMGQGADGYTF
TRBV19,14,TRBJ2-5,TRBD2,CASSMTSLYETQYF
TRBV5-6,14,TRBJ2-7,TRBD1,CASTGQGGLYEQYF